Presented here are 30 T cell receptor beta chains from one specimen sequenced in a study of identical twins. TCRdb re-derived calls from the 5' RACE reads in MiXCR, one entry per CDR3 protein. Of over 500,000 distinct CDR3 sequences in the sample, 20% to 25% were seen once. In addition, the sample was reused for a study of T cells expressing NK-cell markers.

Sequenced: CD4+ T cells sorted from blood. These receptors were obtained from a woman younger than 30 in good health.

The chain employs TRBV5-1 and TRBJ2-2; D is unresolved. The V and J ends lost 3 bases and 3 bases respectively, with 9 bases between them. Germline V gene data show CDR1 as SGHRS and CDR2 as YFSETQ. The CDR3 contains 14 residues. Here the CDR3 DNA reads TGCGCCAGCAGCTCTCTGACCGACACCGGGGAGCTGTTTTTT. Translation gives CASSSLTDTGELFF.

The V call is TRBV12-3 or TRBV12-4, the J call TRBJ1-1; 7 bases agree with TRBD1. J gave up 5 bases and V 1 base, and 13 bases lay outside the gene matches. The CDR3 length is 17 residues. CDR3 nucleotides: TGTGCCAGCAGTTTAGTTAAGCCAGGGGGAGGAAAAACTGAAGCTTTCTTT. The encoded protein is CASSLVKPGGGKTEAFF.

This clonotype was recorded at least ten times. This chain links TRBV5-1 with TRBJ2-5; 9 bases are a match to TRBD1. From germline, CDR1 is SGHRS and CDR2 YFSETQ. V trimming: 4 bases; J trimming: 5 bases; junction bases outside the gene matches: 6. This CDR3 region has 14 residues. CDR3 protein: CASSLGTGLETQYF. The CDR3 bases are TGCGCCAGCAGCCTTGGGACAGGGTTGGAGACCCAGTACTTC. The whole variable domain, filled in from reference TRBV5-1 and TRBJ2-5, reads KAGVTQTPRYLIKTRGQQVTLSCSPISGHRSVSWYQQTPGQGLQFLFEYFSETQRNKGNFPGRFSGRQFSNSRSEMNVSTLELGDSALYLCASSLGTGLETQYFGPGTRLLVL.

This clonotype was seen at least ten times. One end of the junction varies from germline; a read error may be responsible. The V call is TRBV5-1, the J call TRBJ1-1, with a tentative D call TRBD1 (6 bases). The CDR3 runs 13 residues. Germline V gene lookup returns CDR1 SGHRS and CDR2 YFSETQ. CDR3 bases: TGTGCCAGCAGCTGGACAGTGAACACTGAAGCTTTCTTT. Its protein product is CASSWTVNTEAFF.

This sequence joins TRBV7-9 and TRBJ2-7; no clear D. The CDR3 covers 13 residues. Germline V gives CDR1 SEHNR, CDR2 FQNEAQ (reference sequence). V lost 5 bases, J lost 6 bases, and 14 bases lay in between. For the CDR3, the DNA is TGTGCCAGCAGCCCCACTGCCGGGCGCGAGCAGTACTTC. The encoded protein is CASSPTAGREQYF.

The chain carries TRBV12-3 or TRBV12-4 and TRBJ2-3; 8 nucleotides agree with TRBD2. With V trimmed by 5 bases and J by 5 bases, 6 bases remained unmatched. The CDR3 length is 14 residues. CDR3 in amino acids: CASSPWTSRDTQYF. The CDR3, as DNA: TGTGCCAGCAGTCCATGGACTAGCCGAGATACGCAGTATTTT.

This clonotype was counted between two and nine times. The rearrangement uses TRBV21-1 and TRBJ2-4; the DNA was not compared with TRBD1, the D call given in the table. TRBV21-1 is designated a pseudogene. CDR3 length: 11 residues. The CDR3 protein is CASSALVSDVF. DNA of the CDR3: TGTGCCAGCAGCGCCCTGGTTTCGGATGTCTTC.

The gene calls are TRBV5-1 and TRBJ2-7; the D is unclear. Germline V gene sequence: CDR1 SGHRS, CDR2 YFSETQ. The CDR3 contains 14 residues. V was pared by 1 base and J by 2 bases, with 10 bases between. CDR3 sequence (DNA): TGCGCCAGCAGCTTGTTTCTGGAGACCTACGAGCAGTACTTC. This gives the protein CASSLFLETYEQYF.

The genes are TRBV12-3 or TRBV12-4 and TRBJ2-7; 8 bases are shared with TRBD2. CDR3 length equals 16 residues. Losses at the gene ends were 5 bases for V and 3 bases for J; bases not matched to a gene: 12. CDR3 coding DNA: TGTGCCAGCAGTCCATCGGGGTTAGCGGGGTTCTACGAGCAGTACTTC. Its protein product is CASSPSGLAGFYEQYF.

This clonotype showed up just a few times. J is TRBJ2-5 and V is TRBV5-6; D possibly corresponds to TRBD1 (5 bases). The germline V gene encodes CDR1 SGHDT and CDR2 YYEEEE. V lost 5 bases, J lost 1 base, and 9 bases lay in between. The CDR3 totals 13 residues. The DNA of the CDR3 is TGTGCCAGCAGTATGCAGGGCCAAGAGACCCAGTACTTC. Its translation: CASSMQGQETQYF.

V is TRBV27 and J is TRBJ2-2, with D tentatively TRBD2 (5 bases). CDR1 is MNHEY, CDR2 SMNVEV, per germline (reference sequence). Trimming took 6 bases from V and 4 from J, leaving 15 bases between them. This CDR3 region has 15 residues. The CDR3 region has the DNA TGTGCCAGCAGCCGGGAATGGGCCTCCACCGGGGAGCTGTTTTTT. It encodes CASSREWASTGELFF.

This clonotype was counted a single time. The genes are TRBV10-3 and TRBJ2-7, with 9 bases fitting TRBD2. Germline trimming cut 10 bases from V and 0 bases from J; bases unmatched to any gene: 4. The CDR3 totals 13 residues. The germline V gene encodes CDR1 ENHRY and CDR2 SYGVKD. The chain's CDR3 is CASVAGVSYEQYF. The CDR3 DNA is TGTGCCAGTGTAGCGGGAGTCTCCTACGAGCAGTACTTC.

This clonotype was seen more than once but under ten times. The chain combines TRBV7-8 with TRBJ2-5; TRBD2 aligns across 9 bases. Germline V gene sequence: CDR1 SGHVS, CDR2 FQNEAQ. V lost 7 bases, J lost 5 bases, and 5 bases stayed unmatched. The CDR3 contains 13 residues. Here the CDR3 reads CASTLAGGETQYF. The CDR3 coding sequence is TGTGCCAGCACACTTGCGGGAGGGGAGACCCAGTACTTC.

The count of this clonotype is one. This chain connects TRBV20-1 to TRBJ2-3; 8 bases are shared with TRBD1. This CDR3 spans 14 amino acids. V shed 3 bases, J shed 5 bases, and the junction held 7 bases outside the gene matches. CDR1 DFQATT and CDR2 SNEGSKA come from the germline V gene (reference sequence). The CDR3 sequence is CSASRDRRVDTQYF. Here the CDR3 DNA reads TGCAGTGCTAGCCGGGACAGGAGGGTAGATACGCAGTATTTT.

This clonotype was counted between two and nine times. This sequence joins TRBV20-1 and TRBJ2-3, with D perhaps TRBD2 (5 bases). Germline values: CDR1 DFQATT, CDR2 SNEGSKA (reference sequence). Trimming took 6 bases from V and 4 from J, leaving 17 bases between them. There are 14 residues in the CDR3. The chain's CDR3 is CSARRPGAADTQYF. The CDR3 coding sequence is TGCAGTGCGAGACGACCCGGAGCGGCAGATACGCAGTATTTT.

This clonotype came up a few times. The chain joins TRBV10-3 to TRBJ2-2; D uncertain. Germline CDR1 ENHRY, CDR2 SYGVKD. Trimming pared 2 bases from V and 7 bases from J, leaving 11 bases between. CDR3 length: 14 amino acids. CDR3 nucleotide sequence: TGTGCCATCAGTGAGCCGATCCACTACGGGGAGCTGTTTTTT. It is translated as CAISEPIHYGELFF.

This clonotype was counted a few times. The chain combines TRBV10-3 with TRBJ2-1; TRBD2 matches 7 bases. Germline V CDR1 and CDR2: ENHRY, SYGVKD. CDR3 size: 12 residues. The V gene end was trimmed by 8 bases and the J gene end by 9 bases; junction bases not matched to a gene: 7. In DNA, the CDR3 is TGTGCCATCGGCGGGAGTGAAATTGAGCAGTTCTTC. Its protein product is CAIGGSEIEQFF.

With respect to this clonotype: The germline gene is not matched at one end of the junction; a read error may be the cause. The V and J genes are TRBV6-2 or TRBV6-3 and TRBJ2-6; the D call may be TRBD1 or TRBD2 (5 bases each). The CDR3 consists of 16 residues. Germline-derived CDR1 and CDR2 are MNHEY and SVGEGT. The DNA for the CDR3 is TGTGCCAGCAGATTTCAGGGTATCTCCGGGGCCAACGTCTTGACTTTC. As protein: CASRFQGISGANVLTF.

This clonotype turned up a few times. The chain joins TRBV20-1 to TRBJ1-1, with unresolved D. Trimming stripped 3 bases from V and 8 bases from J, with 13 bases between. Germline assignment: CDR1 DFQATT and CDR2 SNEGSKA (reference sequence). This CDR3 has 12 amino acids. The CDR3 sequence is CSASVGPREAFF. CDR3 in DNA: TGCAGTGCTAGTGTAGGGCCTAGGGAAGCTTTCTTT.

This clonotype was recorded a few times. V is TRBV10-3 and J is TRBJ2-2; D remains ambiguous. Germline V gives CDR1 ENHRY, CDR2 SYGVKD. V shed 5 bases and J shed 5 bases, with 9 bases lying between them. This CDR3 contains 13 residues. CDR3 protein: CAISHERTGELFF. The CDR3 nucleotides read TGTGCCATCAGTCACGAACGAACCGGGGAGCTGTTTTTT.

The sample holds a few counts of this clonotype. The chain recombines TRBV5-1 with TRBJ1-2; D gene ambiguous. CDR3 length equals 14 residues. Per the germline V gene, CDR1 is SGHRS and CDR2 is YFSETQ. V lost 2 bases and J 0 bases, leaving 8 bases between the germline ends. The DNA for the CDR3 is TGCGCCAGCAGCTTAATAGGGCCTAACTATGGCTACACCTTC. This codes for CASSLIGPNYGYTF.

The chain has TRBV6-1 and TRBJ2-1; D remains unclear. There are 12 residues in the CDR3. The germline V gene has CDR1 MNHNS and CDR2 SASEGT. The V and J ends lost 3 bases and 15 bases respectively, with 15 bases between them. The CDR3 protein is CASSDDWALLFF. Written as DNA, the CDR3 is TGTGCCAGCAGTGACGATTGGGCGCTTTTGTTCTTC.

This clonotype was detected a few times. This chain links TRBV29-1 with TRBJ2-6, with D unresolved. V lost 6 bases and J lost 4, with 13 bases in between. Germline V gene sequence: CDR1 SQVTM, CDR2 ANQGSEA. CDR3 size: 14 residues. Here the CDR3 DNA reads TGCAGCGTCTTTTGGGCGTCCGGGGCCAACGTCCTGACTTTC. Its protein is CSVFWASGANVLTF.

The chain employs TRBV11-3 and TRBJ2-5, with unresolved D. The CDR3 sequence is 15 residues long. Germline V gene sequence: CDR1 SGHNT, CDR2 YENEEA. V shed 1 base and J shed 4 bases, with 13 bases lying between them. The CDR3 coding sequence is TGTGCCAGCAGCTTAGTGGGTCGGTGGGGAGAGACCCAGTACTTC. Amino acid sequence: CASSLVGRWGETQYF. Drawing the rest from reference TRBV11-3 and TRBJ2-5, the complete variable domain is EAGVVQSPRYKIIEKKQPVAFWCNPISGHNTLYWYLQNLGQGPELLIRYENEEAVDDSQLPKDRFSAERLKGVDSTLKIQPAELGDSAVYLCASSLVGRWGETQYFGPGTRLLVL.

The V call is TRBV24-1, the J call TRBJ2-5; D is perhaps TRBD2 (5 bases). CDR1 is KGHDR and CDR2 is SFDVKD in the germline V gene. The V and J ends lost 4 bases and 4 bases respectively, with 9 bases between them. The CDR3 runs 13 residues. The CDR3 loop reads CATSDPRAETQYF. The DNA of the CDR3 is TGTGCCACCAGTGACCCGAGGGCAGAGACCCAGTACTTC.

This clonotype was observed a handful of times. V gene TRBV29-1 combines with J gene TRBJ1-2; TRBD1 is a possible D gene (6 bases). CDR1 is SQVTM, CDR2 ANQGSEA, per germline. Trimming took 7 bases from V and 8 from J, leaving 20 bases between them. CDR3 length: 13 residues. DNA of the CDR3: TGCAGCGGGATGACAGGCGGATGGGGCGGCTACACCTTC. Protein product: CSGMTGGWGGYTF.

This clonotype was counted a few times. CDR3 sequence reads: CAISESWGGNTGELFF. In DNA form, the CDR3 reads TGTGCCATCAGTGAGTCGTGGGGAGGGAACACCGGGGAGCTGTTTTTT. The V call is TRBV10-3, the J call TRBJ2-2; possibly TRBD2 for D (6 bases). Trimming pared 0 bases from V and 1 base from J, leaving 9 bases between. CDR1 is ENHRY and CDR2 is SYGVKD in the germline V gene. CDR3 length: 16 amino acids.

In this sample, this clonotype turned up a few times. The chain combines TRBV20-1 with TRBJ2-7; 9 bases are shared with TRBD2. CDR3 length: 14 amino acids. In germline, CDR1 is DFQATT, CDR2 SNEGSKA (reference sequence). Trimming cost V 3 bases and J 0 bases; bases outside gene matches: 3. CDR3 DNA sequence: TGCAGTGCTAGTCCTAGCGGGGACTCCTACGAGCAGTACTTC. It specifies CSASPSGDSYEQYF.

This clonotype came up once. The chain recombines TRBV4-2 with TRBJ2-4; 8 positions match TRBD2. The J segment lost 4 bases and the V segment lost 0 bases, leaving 2 bases of the junction unmatched. The CDR3 spans 15 residues. The germline V gene has CDR1 LGHNA and CDR2 YNFKEQ. DNA of the CDR3: TGTGCCAGCAGCCAAGACCAGCGGGGGAAAAACATTCAGTACTTC. It specifies CASSQDQRGKNIQYF.

This chain joins TRBV24-1 and TRBJ1-1; 7 bases align to TRBD1. V dropped 4 bases and J dropped 6; count of bases not matched to a gene: 7. The germline gives CDR1 KGHDR, CDR2 SFDVKD. The CDR3 has 14 residues. The CDR3 spells CATSESDRDAEAFF. CDR3 coding DNA: TGTGCCACCAGTGAGTCAGACAGGGACGCTGAAGCTTTCTTT.